This TCR beta chain was sequenced in a study of OX40 agonist ivuxolimab in advanced cancers. With regard to the full study: Ivuxolimab was a fully human IgG2 agonistic monoclonal antibody targeting the costimulatory receptor OX40 (CD134). Intravenous ivuxolimab was administered to patients every 2 weeks at six dose levels: 0.01, 0.1, 0.3, 1.5, 3 and 10 mg/kg. Of the approximately 50 dose-escalation patients, hepatocellular carcinoma was present in approximately 20, melanoma in roughly 15, renal cell carcinoma in 9 and head and neck cancer in 9. In the dose-escalation cohort, 82.7% of patients were male, and the mean age was about 55 years, with a range of roughly 23 to 85. Patients were allowed to have had prior anti-PD-1, anti-PD-L1 or anti-CTLA-4 therapy, and approximately 40% of the dose-escalation patients had been treated with checkpoint inhibitors. Partial responses occurred in three dose-escalation patients: two with cutaneous melanoma and one with hepatocellular carcinoma. Peripheral TCRbeta sequencing was intended to test whether TCR sequence diversity was altered and clonal T-cell expansion was caused by ivuxolimab. The paper reports the monotherapy dose-escalation portion (N of about 56 patients) of the phase I ivuxolimab trial.

As to this clone: Its specific antigen is unknown. No base-level quality is on record; no much larger clone is a single base apart.

General conclusions and limits of the study: Low levels of normalized T-cell clonal expansion were also shown by some nonresponding patients. At doses of 0.1 to 3.0 mg/kg, clonal expansion of both CD4+ and CD8+ blood T cells was observed from baseline to week 6. After ivuxolimab, expanded clones were on average more numerous among CD8+ T cells than among CD4+ T cells. The antigen specificity of the clonally expanded peripheral T cells was not determined. Partial responders in the 0.1-3.0 mg/kg groups had among the lowest normalized peripheral clonal expansion, especially among CD8+ T cells.

Genomic DNA was isolated from the sorted cells so that the TCRbeta CDR3 region could be sequenced. TCRbeta CDR3 regions were sequenced using the immunoSEQ Assay. TCRdb obtained this table from immuneACCESS and retained in-frame rearrangements with V and J assigned. These tables miss some clones; where compared with another copy, unresolved V genes account for less than half of the shortfall, and the remainder is unexplained. The sample yields some 45,000 clones; just over 90% were counted once. 15% to 20% of the sample comes from the top ten. Patients with a history of autoimmune disease or receiving systemic immunosuppression were excluded from the trial. Peripheral blood for TCR sequencing was collected from all dose cohorts at baseline, on cycle 4 day 1, and on cycle 7 day 1. The samples were drawn from a first-in-human, open-label, multicenter phase I dose-escalation trial of ivuxolimab. Adults with locally advanced or metastatic head and neck squamous cell, hepatocellular, melanoma or renal cell carcinoma were enrolled in the trial. CD4+ and CD8+ T cells were sorted separately from peripheral blood before TCR sequencing.

V is clipped by 8 bases and J by 4 bases, and the sequence between their germline boundaries is 11 bases long. The germline V gene encodes CDR1 MDHEN and CDR2 SYDVKM. The CDR3 numbers 12 residues from cysteine through phenylalanine. CDR3 DNA only is kept here, 36 bases in frame from base 1. The chain is encoded by TRBV28 joined to TRBJ2-5; TRBD2 is a weak D gene call, 6 bases matching. This clonotype was obtained from an adult with an advanced solid tumor such as melanoma, head and neck, liver or kidney cancer. This specimen was CD4+ or CD8+ T cells sorted from blood, taken in a trial of the OX40 agonist ivuxolimab. The CDR3 amino acid sequence is: CASGGMVETQYF. The DNA sequence is given as TGTGCCAGCGGAGGGATGGTAGAGACCCAGTACTTC.